Reported below is one TCR beta chain. The antigen is undetermined. This CDR3 is 18 amino acids long. CDR1 is SGHTS and CDR2 is YDEGEE in the germline V gene. Trimming took 0 bases from V and 3 from J; bases not matched to a gene: 12. Only CD45RO-negative cells positively selected for CCR7 counted as naive CD8 cells, so terminally differentiated effector memory CD45RA+ cells were excluded. This sample is part of a study of shared clonotypes between healthy human individuals. Study-wide results and limits: Enrolling few donors narrowed the genetic and exposure-history diversity that was represented. Unshared clonotypes carried lower generation probabilities than those common to all four donors. What naive subsets generally showed was a larger estimated richness than memory subsets showed.

Genomic DNA belonging to each subset was distributed in equal measure over several immunoSEQ plates. The table came from immunoSEQ multiplex PCR; TCRdb's copy has only in-frame clones and leaves some out. The sample contains around 2,100,000 clones, approximately 94% of which appear only once. This sequence was found in a man aged 18 to 30 in good health. The chain couples TRBV5-8 to TRBJ2-7; 10 nucleotides match TRBD2. Sequencing used naive CD8+ T cells sorted from blood. CDR3 loop: CASSLVGHSGLASYEQYF. The CDR3 DNA follows: TGTGCCAGCAGCTTGGTAGGCCACTCGGGACTAGCGAGCTACGAGCAGTACTTC.